This T cell receptor (beta chain) stems from a study of monozygotic twins with inflammatory bowel disease. One entry per CDR3 protein, without DNA, is what TCRdb gives after re-calling the 5' RACE reads. This sample's table has fewer than 200,000 distinct CDR3 sequences. For this clonotype: Its antigen is not known.

The study's findings and limits: Twins classed as concordant or discordant showed no difference in repertoire similarity, possibly from limited power.

This CDR3 contains 13 residues. CDR1 and CDR2 (germline): SGHTA, FQGNSA. This TCR came from a human donor with ulcerative colitis or Crohn's disease, or a healthy co-twin of an affected twin (not recorded which). Sequenced material: blood. This chain uses TRBV7-2 with TRBJ2-7; TCRdb's D call, TRBD2, is unchecked because there is no DNA. The CDR3 loop is CASSLAQGREQYF.